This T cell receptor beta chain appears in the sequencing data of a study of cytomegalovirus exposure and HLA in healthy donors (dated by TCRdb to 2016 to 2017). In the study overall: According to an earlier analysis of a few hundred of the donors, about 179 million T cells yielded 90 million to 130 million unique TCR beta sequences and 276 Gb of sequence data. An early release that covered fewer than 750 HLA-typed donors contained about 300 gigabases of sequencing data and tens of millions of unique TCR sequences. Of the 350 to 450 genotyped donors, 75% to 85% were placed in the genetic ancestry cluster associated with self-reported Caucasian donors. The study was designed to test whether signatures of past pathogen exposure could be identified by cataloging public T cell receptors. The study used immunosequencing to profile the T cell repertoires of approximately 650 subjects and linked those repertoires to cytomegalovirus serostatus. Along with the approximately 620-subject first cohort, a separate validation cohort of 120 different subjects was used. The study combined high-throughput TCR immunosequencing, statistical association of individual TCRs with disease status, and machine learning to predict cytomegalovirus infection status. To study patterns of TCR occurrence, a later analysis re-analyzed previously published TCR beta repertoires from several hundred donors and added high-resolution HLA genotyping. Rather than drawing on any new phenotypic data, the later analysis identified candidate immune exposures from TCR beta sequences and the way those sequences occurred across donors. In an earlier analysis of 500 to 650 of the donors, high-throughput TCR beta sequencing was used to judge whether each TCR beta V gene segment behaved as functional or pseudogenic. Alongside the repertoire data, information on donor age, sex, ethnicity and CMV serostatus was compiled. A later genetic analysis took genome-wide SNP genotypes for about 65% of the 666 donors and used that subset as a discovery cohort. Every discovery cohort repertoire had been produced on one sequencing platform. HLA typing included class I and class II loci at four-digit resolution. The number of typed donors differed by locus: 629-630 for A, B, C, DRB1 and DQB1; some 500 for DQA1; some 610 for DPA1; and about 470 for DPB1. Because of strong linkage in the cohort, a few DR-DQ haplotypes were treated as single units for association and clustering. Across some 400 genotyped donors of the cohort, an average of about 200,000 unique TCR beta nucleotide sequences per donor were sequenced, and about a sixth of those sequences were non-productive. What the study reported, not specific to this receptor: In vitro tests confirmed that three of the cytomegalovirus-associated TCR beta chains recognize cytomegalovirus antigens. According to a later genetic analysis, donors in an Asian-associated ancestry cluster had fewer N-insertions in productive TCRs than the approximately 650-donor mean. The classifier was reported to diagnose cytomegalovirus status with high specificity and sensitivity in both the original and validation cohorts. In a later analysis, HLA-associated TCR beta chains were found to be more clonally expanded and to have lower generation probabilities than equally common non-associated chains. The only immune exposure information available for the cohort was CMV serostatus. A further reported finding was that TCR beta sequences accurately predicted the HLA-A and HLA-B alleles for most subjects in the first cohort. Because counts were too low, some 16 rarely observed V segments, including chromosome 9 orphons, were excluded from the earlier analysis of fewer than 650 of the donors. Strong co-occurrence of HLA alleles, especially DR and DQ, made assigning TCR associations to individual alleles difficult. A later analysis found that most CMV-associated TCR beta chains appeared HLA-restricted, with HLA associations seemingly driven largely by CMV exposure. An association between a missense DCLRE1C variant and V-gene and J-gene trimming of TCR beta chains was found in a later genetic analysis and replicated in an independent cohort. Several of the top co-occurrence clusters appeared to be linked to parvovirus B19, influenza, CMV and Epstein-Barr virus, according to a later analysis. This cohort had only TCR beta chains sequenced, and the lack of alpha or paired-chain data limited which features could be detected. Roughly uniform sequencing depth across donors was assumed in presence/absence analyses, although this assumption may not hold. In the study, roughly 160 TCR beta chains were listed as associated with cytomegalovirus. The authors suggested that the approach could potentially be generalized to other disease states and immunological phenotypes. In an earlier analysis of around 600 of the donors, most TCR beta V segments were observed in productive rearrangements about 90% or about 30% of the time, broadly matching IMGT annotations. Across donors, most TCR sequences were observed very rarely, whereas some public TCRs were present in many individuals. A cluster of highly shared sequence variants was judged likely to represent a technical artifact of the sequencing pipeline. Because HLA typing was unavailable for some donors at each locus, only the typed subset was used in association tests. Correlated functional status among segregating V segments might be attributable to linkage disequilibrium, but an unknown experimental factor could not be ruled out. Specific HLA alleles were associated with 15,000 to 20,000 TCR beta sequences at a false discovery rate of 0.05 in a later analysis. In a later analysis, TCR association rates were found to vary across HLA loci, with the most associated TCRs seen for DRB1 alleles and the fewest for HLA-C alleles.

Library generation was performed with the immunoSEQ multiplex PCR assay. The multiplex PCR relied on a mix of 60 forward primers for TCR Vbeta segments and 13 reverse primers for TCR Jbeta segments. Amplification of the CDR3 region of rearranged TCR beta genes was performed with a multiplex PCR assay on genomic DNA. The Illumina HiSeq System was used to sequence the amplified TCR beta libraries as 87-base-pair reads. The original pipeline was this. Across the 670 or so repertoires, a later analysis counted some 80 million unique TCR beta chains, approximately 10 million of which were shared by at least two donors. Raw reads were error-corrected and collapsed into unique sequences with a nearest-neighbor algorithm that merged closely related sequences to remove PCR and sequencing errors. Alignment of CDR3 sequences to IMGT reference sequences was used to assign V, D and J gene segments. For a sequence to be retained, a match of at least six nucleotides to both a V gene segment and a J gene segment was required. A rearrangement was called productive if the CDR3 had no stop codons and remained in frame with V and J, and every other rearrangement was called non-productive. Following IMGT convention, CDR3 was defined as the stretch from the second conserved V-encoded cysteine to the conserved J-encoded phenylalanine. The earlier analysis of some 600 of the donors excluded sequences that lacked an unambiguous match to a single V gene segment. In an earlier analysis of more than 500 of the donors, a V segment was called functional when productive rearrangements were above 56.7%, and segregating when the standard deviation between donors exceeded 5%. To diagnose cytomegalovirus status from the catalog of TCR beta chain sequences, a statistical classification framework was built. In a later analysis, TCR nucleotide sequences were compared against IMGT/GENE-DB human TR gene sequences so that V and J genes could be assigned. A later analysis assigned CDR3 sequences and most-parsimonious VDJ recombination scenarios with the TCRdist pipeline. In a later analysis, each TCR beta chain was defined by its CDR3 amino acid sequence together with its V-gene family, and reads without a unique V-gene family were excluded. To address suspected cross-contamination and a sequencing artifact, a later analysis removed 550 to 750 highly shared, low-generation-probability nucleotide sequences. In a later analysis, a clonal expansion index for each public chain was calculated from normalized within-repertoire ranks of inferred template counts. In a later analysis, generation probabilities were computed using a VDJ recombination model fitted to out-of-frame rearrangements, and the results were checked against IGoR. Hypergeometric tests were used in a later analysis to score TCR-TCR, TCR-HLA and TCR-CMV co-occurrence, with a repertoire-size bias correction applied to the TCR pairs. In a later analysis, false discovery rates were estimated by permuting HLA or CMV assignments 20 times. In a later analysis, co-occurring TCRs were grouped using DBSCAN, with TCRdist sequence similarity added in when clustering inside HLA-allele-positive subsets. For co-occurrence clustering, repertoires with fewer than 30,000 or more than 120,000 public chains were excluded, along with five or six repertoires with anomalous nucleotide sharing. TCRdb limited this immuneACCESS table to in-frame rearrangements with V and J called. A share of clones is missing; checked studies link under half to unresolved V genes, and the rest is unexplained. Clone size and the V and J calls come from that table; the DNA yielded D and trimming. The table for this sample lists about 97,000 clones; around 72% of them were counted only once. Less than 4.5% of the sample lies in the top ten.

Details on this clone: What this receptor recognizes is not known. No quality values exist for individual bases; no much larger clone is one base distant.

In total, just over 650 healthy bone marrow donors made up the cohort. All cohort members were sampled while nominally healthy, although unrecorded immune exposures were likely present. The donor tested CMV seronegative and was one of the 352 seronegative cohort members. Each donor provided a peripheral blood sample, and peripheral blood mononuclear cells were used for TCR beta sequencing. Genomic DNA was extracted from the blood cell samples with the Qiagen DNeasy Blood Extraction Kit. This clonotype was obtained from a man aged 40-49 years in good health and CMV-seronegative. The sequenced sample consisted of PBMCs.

The encoded CDR3 is CASSYSGATYEQYF. The DNA sequence reads TGTGCCAGCAGTTACTCAGGGGCCACCTACGAGCAGTACTTC. The chain is assembled from TRBV6-5 and TRBJ2-7; TRBD1 might be the D gene, on 5 matching bases. The CDR3 measures 14 amino acids from cysteine to phenylalanine. Only the CDR3 DNA stays, 42 bases, in frame from base 1. Via the germline V gene, CDR1 is MNHEY and CDR2 SVGAGI. V is shortened by 0 bases, J by 2 bases, and the region joining them spans 8 bases.